These T cell receptor beta chains were read from a single sample in a study of OX40 agonist ivuxolimab in advanced cancers. Libraries were prepared by immunoSEQ multiplex PCR; TCRdb keeps only in-frame clonotypes and omits some of them. The sample carries approximately 130,000 clones, approximately 90% recorded once. Sequencing was performed on CD4+ or CD8+ T cells sorted from blood, taken in a trial of the OX40 agonist ivuxolimab. The receptors originated from an adult with an advanced solid tumor such as melanoma, head and neck, liver or kidney cancer. Both conserved end residues are part of each CDR3. Fields, in order: clone size, J gene, V gene, CDR3 length, D gene, CDR3 protein, CDR3 DNA. D genes are given only for firm matches. Part of the rows lack a size; the others show once, few, many or a class for expanded clones.

size: .; J: TRBJ1-4; V: TRBV5-1; length: 15; D: .; CDR3: CASSLNGEEREKLFF; DNA: TGCGCCAGCAGCTTGAACGGGGAGGAGCGTGAAAAACTGTTTTTT
size: .; J: TRBJ1-2; V: TRBV7-9; length: 15; D: .; CDR3: CASSLGSRPADGYTF; DNA: TGTGCCAGCAGCTTAGGGAGTCGTCCTGCGGATGGCTACACCTTC
size: .; J: TRBJ2-7; V: TRBV6-6; length: 12; D: TRBD1; CDR3: CASSRDRVEQYF; DNA: TGTGCCAGCAGCCGCGACAGGGTCGAGCAGTACTTC
size: .; J: TRBJ2-5; V: TRBV25-1; length: 16; D: .; CDR3: CASPGGGDREGETQYF; DNA: TGTGCCAGTCCCGGGGGGGGAGACAGGGAGGGAGAGACCCAGTACTTC
size: .; J: TRBJ2-1; V: TRBV6-1; length: 16; D: TRBD2; CDR3: CASSDRTSSRYNEQFF; DNA: TGTGCCAGCAGTGACAGGACTAGCTCGCGATACAATGAGCAGTTCTTC
size: .; J: TRBJ1-3; V: TRBV5-8; length: 15; D: .; CDR3: CASSLSGVSGNTIYF; DNA: TGTGCCAGCAGCTTGTCCGGGGTCTCTGGAAACACCATATATTTT
size: once; J: TRBJ2-5; V: TRBV30; length: 13; D: TRBD2; CDR3: CASPRRGGETQYF; DNA: TGTGCCTCACCGAGGAGGGGAGGGGAGACCCAGTACTTC
size: .; J: TRBJ1-3; V: TRBV6-5; length: 15; D: TRBD1; CDR3: CASRQQGYDGNTIYF; DNA: TGTGCCAGCAGACAACAGGGGTACGATGGAAACACCATATATTTT
size: .; J: TRBJ2-6; V: TRBV7-9; length: 18; D: .; CDR3: CASSLVDSPKRGANVLTF; DNA: TGTGCCAGCAGCTTAGTAGACTCGCCGAAGAGGGGGGCCAACGTCCTGACTTTC
size: .; J: TRBJ2-5; V: TRBV28; length: 13; D: .; CDR3: CASKEGAVMAQYF; DNA: TGTGCCAGCAAAGAAGGAGCGGTTATGGCCCAGTACTTC
size: .; J: TRBJ2-7; V: TRBV5-1; length: 11; D: .; CDR3: CASSASYEQYF; DNA: TGCGCCAGCAGCGCCTCCTACGAGCAGTACTTC
size: once; J: TRBJ2-1; V: TRBV11-1; length: 14; D: TRBD2; CDR3: CASSSGLAGNEQFF; DNA: TGTGCCAGCAGCTCAGGACTAGCGGGAAATGAGCAGTTCTTC
size: .; J: TRBJ1-1; V: TRBV7-3; length: 12; D: .; CDR3: CASSLILAEAFF; DNA: TGTGCCAGCAGCTTAATCTTGGCAGAAGCTTTCTTT
size: .; J: TRBJ1-2; V: TRBV5-1; length: 15; D: .; CDR3: CASSSERMAFYGYTF; DNA: TGCGCCAGCAGTTCGGAACGGATGGCGTTCTATGGCTACACCTTC
size: .; J: TRBJ1-3; V: TRBV10-1; length: 15; D: .; CDR3: CASSESPGPGNTIYF; DNA: TGCGCCAGCAGTGAGTCGCCGGGCCCTGGAAACACCATATATTTT
size: .; J: TRBJ1-1; V: TRBV5-4; length: 15; D: TRBD1; CDR3: CASLRTGVRNTEAFF; DNA: TGTGCCAGCTTAAGGACAGGGGTTCGAAACACTGAAGCTTTCTTT
size: .; J: TRBJ1-5; V: TRBV28; length: 14; D: .; CDR3: CASTPGGGNQPQHF; DNA: TGTGCCAGCACCCCTGGCGGGGGAAACCAGCCCCAGCATTTT
size: .; J: TRBJ1-1; V: TRBV15; length: 13; D: .; CDR3: CATSRLSNTEAFF; DNA: TGTGCCACCAGCAGGCTCAGTAACACTGAAGCTTTCTTT
size: .; J: TRBJ2-1; V: TRBV2; length: 18; D: TRBD2; CDR3: CASIGGSGRPGSYNEQFF; DNA: TGTGCCAGCATTGGGGGTAGCGGGCGACCGGGGTCCTACAATGAGCAGTTCTTC
size: .; J: TRBJ2-7; V: TRBV5-1; length: 16; D: TRBD1; CDR3: CASSVLGGTGSYEQYF; DNA: TGCGCCAGCAGCGTTTTAGGAGGGACAGGGTCCTACGAGCAGTACTTC
size: .; J: TRBJ1-1; V: TRBV11-3; length: 14; D: .; CDR3: CASSFRFPDPEAFF; DNA: TGTGCCAGCAGCTTCCGTTTCCCCGACCCTGAAGCTTTCTTT
size: .; J: TRBJ1-1; V: TRBV11-2; length: 15; D: TRBD1; CDR3: CASSLGQGAGTEAFF; DNA: TGTGCCAGCAGCTTAGGACAGGGGGCTGGCACTGAAGCTTTCTTT
size: few; J: TRBJ2-7; V: TRBV6-5; length: 12; D: .; CDR3: CASNRERYEQYF; DNA: TGTGCCAGCAACCGGGAAAGGTACGAGCAGTACTTC
size: .; J: TRBJ1-2; V: TRBV15; length: 14; D: .; CDR3: CATSRGPSNYGYTF; DNA: TGTGCCACCAGCAGAGGTCCCTCTAACTATGGCTACACCTTC
size: .; J: TRBJ2-7; V: TRBV6-5; length: 15; D: .; CDR3: CASSYSQGGAYEQYF; DNA: TGTGCCAGCAGTTACTCACAGGGCGGCGCCTACGAGCAGTACTTC
size: .; J: TRBJ1-1; V: TRBV27; length: 14; D: TRBD1; CDR3: CASSRDRVNTEAFF; DNA: TGTGCCAGCAGTCGGGACAGAGTGAACACTGAAGCTTTCTTT
size: .; J: TRBJ2-3; V: TRBV13; length: 15; D: TRBD1; CDR3: CASSSRDRGPDTQYF; DNA: TGTGCCAGCAGCTCGCGGGACAGGGGGCCAGATACGCAGTATTTT
size: .; J: TRBJ2-7; V: TRBV15; length: 11; D: .; CDR3: CATSRDDRTDF; DNA: TGTGCCACCAGCAGAGATGACAGGACAGACTTC
size: once; J: TRBJ1-1; V: TRBV6-6; length: 14; D: TRBD1; CDR3: CASSYSGQDTEAFF; DNA: TGTGCCAGCAGTTACAGCGGACAGGACACTGAAGCTTTCTTT
size: .; J: TRBJ2-1; V: TRBV11-2; length: 13; D: .; CDR3: CASSLETLNEQFF; DNA: TGTGCCAGCAGCTTAGAAACCTTAAATGAGCAGTTCTTC
size: .; J: TRBJ2-2; V: TRBV10-3; length: 16; D: TRBD2; CDR3: CAVGLAGGSVTGELFF; DNA: TGTGCCGTCGGCCTAGCGGGAGGCTCGGTAACCGGGGAGCTGTTTTTT
size: .; J: TRBJ2-1; V: TRBV19; length: 14; D: TRBD2; CDR3: CASSIEGRGNEQFF; DNA: TGTGCCAGTAGTATAGAGGGGAGGGGCAATGAGCAGTTCTTC
size: .; J: TRBJ1-2; V: TRBV4-2; length: 14; D: .; CDR3: CASSQFGGSYGYTF; DNA: TGTGCCAGCAGCCAATTTGGGGGCTCCTATGGCTACACCTTC
size: .; J: TRBJ2-3; V: TRBV5-4; length: 15; D: TRBD1; CDR3: CASSLGTGGADTQYF; DNA: TGTGCCAGCAGCTTGGGGACAGGGGGAGCAGATACGCAGTATTTT
size: .; J: TRBJ2-1; V: TRBV25-1; length: 15; D: TRBD2; CDR3: CASSAGLAGVNEQFF; DNA: TGTGCCAGCAGTGCTGGACTAGCGGGAGTCAATGAGCAGTTCTTC
size: .; J: TRBJ2-5; V: TRBV7-9; length: 13; D: TRBD2; CDR3: CASSFGGAETQYF; DNA: TGTGCCAGCAGCTTCGGGGGGGCCGAGACCCAGTACTTC